The 30 T cell receptor beta chains below were found in one sample sequenced in a study of shared clonotypes between healthy human individuals (dated by TCRdb to the early 2020s). The library was prepared using the immunoSEQ multiplex PCR assay. TCRdb limited this immuneACCESS table to in-frame rearrangements with V and J called. A share of clones is missing; checked studies link under half to unresolved V genes, and the rest is unexplained. The sample table holds under 1,100,000 clones, of which roughly 74% were seen once. Around 0.6% of the sample is taken by the ten largest. Sequencing was carried out using memory CD4+ T cells from PBMCs. In light of the paper, this sample's cell subset or site label describes: CD45RA-negative fraction. These receptors all stem from a man aged 18 to 29 in good health. Some clones in this sample may be carry-over from other donors' samples.

V and J are TRBV6-1 and TRBJ2-7, with TRBD1 identical over 10 bases. The CDR3 runs 15 residues. CDR1 and CDR2 (germline): MNHNS, SASEGT. V was clipped by 7 bases and J by 4 bases; unmatched bases: 10. The CDR3 DNA reads TGTGCCAGCACCATTGACAGGGGGCTTGGGTACGAGCAGTACTTC. This encodes CASTIDRGLGYEQYF.

As DNA, the CDR3 is TGCGCCAGCAGCTCGCCGGAGGGCGGGGAGACCCAGTACTTC. Residues: CASSSPEGGETQYF. This sequence joins TRBV5-1 and TRBJ2-5; the D gene is possibly TRBD2 (6 bases). Germline CDR1 reads SGHRS; CDR2 reads YFSETQ. V was cut by 3 bases and J by 5 bases, with 14 bases left in between. The CDR3 spans 14 residues.

This clone was counted a single time. Distinct nucleotide sequences in the sample also encode this CDR3. CDR3 residues: CASSDWTGANTEAFF. The CDR3 region has the DNA TGTGCCAGCAGTGACTGGACAGGGGCGAACACTGAAGCTTTCTTT. The chain uses TRBV25-1 and TRBJ1-1; 9 bases are shared with TRBD1. Per germline, CDR1 MGHDK and CDR2 SYGVNS. J was trimmed by 1 base and V by 3 bases; bases with no gene match: 3. CDR3 length equals 15 residues.

In the case of this clone: This CDR3 is also generated by other DNA sequences in the sample. V usage is TRBV5-1 and J usage is TRBJ2-5, with 10 bases matching TRBD1. Per germline, CDR1 SGHRS and CDR2 YFSETQ. The ends lost 0 bases at V and 11 bases at J; junction bases unmatched: 10. CDR3 length equals 15 residues. DNA for the CDR3: TGCGCCAGCAGCTTGGTGGGACAGGGGCCTGTGGAGCAGTACTTC. This sequence encodes CASSLVGQGPVEQYF.

The CDR3, as DNA: TGCGCCAGCAGTGAGTCGAGAGGGACAGGGGGAGAGACCCAGTACTTC. As protein: CASSESRGTGGETQYF. The chain has TRBV10-1 and TRBJ2-5; TRBD1 matches 11 bases. The CDR3 extends over 16 amino acids. The V gene end was trimmed by 0 bases and the J gene end by 4 bases; junction bases not matched to a gene: 4. Germline values: CDR1 WNHNN, CDR2 SYGVQD (reference sequence).

On this clone: Only one base separates this from a far larger clonotype, so it likely reflects a read error. At the DNA level, this CDR3 is encoded by other sequences in the same sample as well. This chain links TRBV29-1 with TRBJ2-1, with TRBD2 matching 9 bases. In germline, CDR1 is SQVTM, CDR2 ANQGSEA. The CDR3 has 13 residues. CDR3 sequence reads: CSIDSGRRNEQFF. Written as DNA, the CDR3 is TGCAGCATTGATAGCGGGAGACGAAATGAGCAATTCTTC.

The gene calls are TRBV7-3 and TRBJ2-1; 10 nucleotides align to TRBD1. Per germline, CDR1 SGHTA and CDR2 FQGTGA. J gave up 7 bases and V 2 bases, and 8 bases lay outside the gene matches. This CDR3 is built from 16 residues. The CDR3 here is CASSLVAGQGVNEQFF. The CDR3 DNA reads as TGTGCCAGCAGCTTAGTTGCTGGACAGGGGGTGAATGAGCAGTTCTTC. The complete variable domain, with remaining parts taken from reference TRBV7-3 and TRBJ2-1, reads GAGVSQTPSNKVTEKGKYVELRCDPISGHTALYWYRQSLGQGPEFLIYFQGTGAADDSGLPNDRFFAVRPEGSVSTLKIQRTERGDSAVYLCASSLVAGQGVNEQFFGPGTRLTVL.

The gene calls are TRBV4-2 and TRBJ2-5; 10 bases fit TRBD2. The assigned J gene may be wrong: the sequence end matches TRBJ2-7 better. CDR3 length: 16 residues. Germline V gene lookup returns CDR1 LGHNA and CDR2 YNFKEQ. In DNA, the CDR3 is TGTGCCAGCAGCCTTCTCCCAGCGGGAGGGCTCGACGAGCAGTACTTC. Protein: CASSLLPAGGLDEQYF.

The chain carries TRBV5-1 and TRBJ2-1; the D gene is possibly TRBD1 (6 bases). Germline loops: CDR1 SGHRS, CDR2 YFSETQ. V shed 4 bases and J shed 7 bases, with 18 bases lying between them. The CDR3 is 15 amino acids. Here the CDR3 reads CASSRITGQLNEQFF. Written as DNA, the CDR3 is TGCGCCAGCAGCCGCATTACGGGACAACTAAATGAGCAGTTCTTC.

This chain joins TRBV19 and TRBJ2-7; a possible D gene is TRBD1 (6 bases). Germline V gene data show CDR1 as LNHDA and CDR2 as SQIVND (reference sequence). The CDR3 spans 14 residues. The germline V and J ends were trimmed by 5 bases and 3 bases, with 14 bases remaining between them. The CDR3 loop is CASSPTGYYYEQYF. The CDR3 DNA sequence: TGTGCCAGTAGTCCCACAGGGTACTACTACGAGCAGTACTTC.

This clone was observed a handful of times. At the DNA level, this CDR3 is encoded by other sequences in the same sample as well. This sequence joins TRBV9 and TRBJ2-2; D gene unclear. The CDR3 totals 13 residues. Trimming pared 0 bases from V and 5 bases from J, leaving 5 bases between. CDR1 and CDR2 from the germline V gene are SGDLS and YYNGEE. The CDR3 region has the DNA TGTGCCAGCAGCGTAGGGCCTACCGGGGAGCTGTTTTTT. It is translated as CASSVGPTGELFF.

The chain links TRBV25-1 to TRBJ2-4; D might be TRBD1 (5 bases). The CDR3 has 13 amino acids. Germline CDR1 MGHDK, CDR2 SYGVNS. V was pared by 3 bases and J by 4 bases, with 7 bases between. The CDR3 spells CASSDRVKNIQYF. The CDR3 nucleotides are TGTGCCAGCAGTGACAGGGTAAAAAACATTCAGTACTTC.

This chain uses TRBV7-8 with TRBJ1-2; TRBD1 is a possible D gene (5 bases). Per germline, CDR1 SGHVS and CDR2 FQNEAQ. This CDR3 has 15 residues. With 1 base removed from V and 7 bases from J, the gap between germline ends came to 16 bases. The CDR3 loop is CASSLDGRGAGGYTF. The CDR3 DNA reads TGTGCCAGCAGCTTAGATGGACGGGGCGCGGGTGGCTACACCTTC.

This clone has just a few counts. The J gene is TRBJ2-3, the V gene TRBV5-1, with D unresolved. V was cut by 5 bases and J by 0 bases, with 16 bases left in between. The CDR3 is 16 residues long. Germline loops: CDR1 SGHRS, CDR2 YFSETQ. Here the CDR3 reads CASSSALRTSTDTQYF. The CDR3 DNA sequence: TGCGCCAGCAGTTCAGCGCTACGAACTAGCACAGATACGCAGTATTTT.

This rearrangement joins TRBV4-2 to TRBJ2-7; the match to TRBD2 covers 9 bases. With 1 base clipped from V and 2 bases from J, the junction kept 3 bases outside the gene matches. The length of the CDR3 is 15 residues. From germline, CDR1 is LGHNA and CDR2 YNFKEQ. The CDR3 DNA is TGTGCCAGCAGCCAAGCTAGACTAGCGGCCTACGAGCAGTACTTC. Translation gives CASSQARLAAYEQYF.

This chain joins TRBV9 and TRBJ1-4; D remains unclear. CDR3 length: 15 residues. Germline V CDR1 and CDR2: SGDLS, YYNGEE. Trimming left V 3 bases short and J 7 bases short, with 16 bases between. In DNA form, the CDR3 reads TGTGCCAGCAGCGCCGACGGGCGGACGGTTGAAAAACTGTTTTTT. This codes for CASSADGRTVEKLFF.

The rearrangement uses TRBV7-9 and TRBJ1-1; no reliable D call. The CDR3 covers 14 residues. V lost 5 bases to trimming and J lost 3 bases, with 13 bases between them. The germline V gene encodes CDR1 SEHNR and CDR2 FQNEAQ (reference sequence). The chain's CDR3 is CASSQPRTDTEAFF. The DNA for the CDR3 is TGTGCCAGCAGCCAACCAAGAACGGACACTGAAGCTTTCTTT.

The chain links TRBV18 to TRBJ1-2, with D maybe TRBD1 (5 bases). Germline V lookup: CDR1 KGHSH, CDR2 LQKENI. Trimming stripped 2 bases from V and 1 base from J, with 8 bases between. The CDR3 contains 14 residues. CDR3 amino acids: CASSPGTDNYGYTF. The CDR3 DNA reads TGTGCCAGCTCACCAGGGACGGATAACTATGGCTACACCTTC. Variable domain in full (rest from reference TRBV18 and TRBJ1-2): NAGVMQNPRHLVRRRGQEARLRCSPMKGHSHVYWYRQLPEEGLKFMVYLQKENIIDESGMPKERFSAEFPKEGPSILRIQQVVRGDSAAYFCASSPGTDNYGYTFGSGTRLTVV.

Written as DNA, the CDR3 is TGTGCCAGCCAGGACTGGGGGACCCAGTACTTC. It codes for CASQDWGTQYF. The chain combines TRBV28 with TRBJ2-5; D is perhaps TRBD2 (5 bases). This CDR3 is built from 11 residues. V was pared by 8 bases and J by 7 bases, with 11 bases between. Germline V gene lookup returns CDR1 MDHEN and CDR2 SYDVKM.

This chain uses TRBV29-1 with TRBJ1-2; 9 bases are a match to TRBD1. The CDR3 is 11 amino acids. Germline V lookup: CDR1 SQVTM, CDR2 ANQGSEA. V shed 5 bases, J shed 7 bases, and the junction held 2 bases outside the gene matches. The chain's CDR3 is CSVTGGGGYTF. Written as DNA, the CDR3 is TGCAGCGTTACAGGGGGCGGTGGCTACACCTTC.

This clone was detected only a few times. The rearrangement links TRBV29-1 to TRBJ2-7, with 8 bases aligning to TRBD1. The germline CDR1 and CDR2 sequences are SQVTM and ANQGSEA. The CDR3 has 13 amino acids. The junction had 8 bases not matched to a gene; V was cut back by 5 bases and J by 5 bases. CDR3 in amino acids: CSVIGQGRNEQYF. CDR3 DNA sequence: TGCAGCGTTATAGGACAGGGTCGCAACGAGCAGTACTTC.

Points on this clone: The CDR3 does not end in the conserved phenylalanine or tryptophan, so this is likely a read error. The genes are TRBV29-1 and TRBJ2-7; D might be TRBD1 or TRBD2, each matching 5 bases. Germline loops: CDR1 SQVTM, CDR2 ANQGSEA. CDR3 length: 12 residues. V was clipped by 4 bases and J by 3 bases, with 10 bases between them. For the CDR3, the DNA is TGCAGCGTTGTTCGGGACGGCTACGAGCAGTACTCC. As protein: CSVVRDGYEQYS.

This clone was observed a single time. The rearrangement links TRBV25-1 to TRBJ2-1, with D perhaps TRBD1 (6 bases). This CDR3 region has 14 residues. Trimming removed 3 bases from V and 9 bases from J, with 15 bases in between. Germline CDR1 is MGHDK and CDR2 is SYGVNS. The CDR3 loop reads CASSDGAGVTEQFF. CDR3 coding DNA: TGTGCCAGCAGTGATGGGGCAGGGGTGACTGAGCAGTTCTTC.

The chain has TRBV6-1 and TRBJ1-5; 7 bases agree with TRBD1. CDR3 length: 14 amino acids. V trimming: 1 base; J trimming: 6 bases; junction bases outside the gene matches: 3. Germline CDR1 reads MNHNS; CDR2 reads SASEGT. Written as DNA, the CDR3 is TGTGCCAGCAGTGAAGGCAGGGGGGTTCAGCCCCAGCATTTT. Residues: CASSEGRGVQPQHF.

The V gene is TRBV5-4, the J gene TRBJ2-2, with D possibly matching TRBD2 (6 bases). The CDR3 is made up of 13 amino acids. The germline V gene has CDR1 SGHNT and CDR2 YYREEE (reference sequence). Trimming removed 2 bases from V and 8 bases from J, with 10 bases in between. The CDR3 here is CASSFGGEGELFF. The CDR3 DNA follows: TGTGCCAGCAGCTTCGGAGGGGAGGGGGAGCTGTTTTTT.

Comments on this clone: Distinct nucleotide sequences in the sample also encode this CDR3. The chain recombines TRBV5-1 with TRBJ2-7; TRBD1 is a possible D gene (5 bases). Germline CDR1 and CDR2: SGHRS and YFSETQ. Between the trimmed V and J ends, which lost 2 bases and 3 bases, there was a span of 9 bases. This CDR3 spans 13 amino acids. The CDR3 bases are TGCGCCAGCAGCTTAGGCAGGGACTACGAGCAGTACTTC. It codes for CASSLGRDYEQYF.

V usage is TRBV6-1 and J usage is TRBJ2-1; the match to TRBD2 covers 7 bases. Germline CDR1 reads MNHNS; CDR2 reads SASEGT. CDR3 length: 16 amino acids. Germline trimming cut 3 bases from V and 1 base from J; bases unmatched to any gene: 6. As DNA, the CDR3 is TGTGCCAGCAGTGATGTCGGGAGGACTTCCTACAATGAGCAGTTCTTC. Translated, it gives CASSDVGRTSYNEQFF.

V and J are TRBV5-1 and TRBJ1-5; TRBD1 is a possible D gene (5 bases). This CDR3 comprises 13 residues. Trimming pared 4 bases from V and 10 bases from J, leaving 15 bases between. Germline V CDR1 and CDR2: SGHRS, YFSETQ. The CDR3 loop is CASSPRGTEPQHF. Here the CDR3 DNA reads TGCGCCAGCAGCCCGCGAGGGACGGAACCCCAGCATTTT. Full variable domain (rest looked up from reference TRBV5-1 and TRBJ1-5): KAGVTQTPRYLIKTRGQQVTLSCSPISGHRSVSWYQQTPGQGLQFLFEYFSETQRNKGNFPGRFSGRQFSNSRSEMNVSTLELGDSALYLCASSPRGTEPQHFGDGTRLSIL.

DNA of the CDR3: TGCGCCAGCAGCTTACGAGCGGGAGATACGCAGTATTTT. It codes for CASSLRAGDTQYF. V and J are TRBV5-1 and TRBJ2-3; D possibly corresponds to TRBD2 (6 bases). V lost 2 bases to trimming and J lost 5 bases, with 9 bases between them. The CDR3 spans 13 residues. Germline values: CDR1 SGHRS, CDR2 YFSETQ.

J is TRBJ2-1 and V is TRBV6-4; 13 bases match TRBD2. The CDR3 covers 18 residues. Germline CDR1 MRHNA, CDR2 SNTAGT. The trim removed 5 bases at V and 7 bases at J, leaving 14 bases unmatched. CDR3 sequence: CASSKPGLAGFGVNEQFF. Here the CDR3 DNA reads TGTGCCAGCAGTAAACCGGGACTAGCGGGATTTGGAGTAAATGAGCAGTTCTTC.